This paragraph reports one T cell receptor (beta chain). Some clones are missing from TCRdb's copy, which holds only in-frame ones; the method was immunoSEQ multiplex PCR. The table includes 70,000 to 85,000 clones, 90% to 95% detected once. The CDR3 runs 15 residues. V lost 0 bases and J lost 3, with 12 bases in between. Germline CDR1 is LNHNV and CDR2 is YYDKDF (reference sequence). The data stem from a study of technical replicates of blood from a few donors. The rearrangement links TRBV15 to TRBJ2-7; a weak D match, TRBD1 (5 bases). The receptor's source is a human donor in good health. Sequencing was performed on T cells isolated from PBMCs. The CDR3 is CATSRDLGRDYEQYF. DNA of the CDR3: TGTGCCACCAGCAGAGACCTCGGCAGGGACTACGAGCAGTACTTC.